One and the same sample provided the 7 T cell receptor beta chains below, sequenced in a study of regulatory T cells in long-lasting Graves disease. Arm-PCR of CDR3 regions and iRepertoire HTBI primers were used to build TCR beta libraries. Using its own MiXCR run on the multiplex PCR reads, TCRdb lists one record per CDR3 protein. The sample shows about 620,000 distinct CDR3 sequences, roughly 15% of them seen only once. Time point: newly diagnosed GD, antithyroid drugs for less than 3 months. Researchers made the TCR library from RNA that was extracted from PBMCs. This sample also belongs to another study, concerning T cells in Graves' hyperthyroidism and ophthalmopathy.

The sequenced sample was peripheral blood mononuclear cells (PBMCs), obtained at new diagnosis, from a patient treated with antithyroid drugs. The receptors shown here come from a woman aged 25-40 years with Graves disease.

The chain uses TRBV18 and TRBJ2-7, with D possibly being TRBD1 or TRBD2 (5 bases each). Germline lookup yields CDR1 KGHSH and CDR2 LQKENI. This CDR3 spans 16 amino acids. Trimming left V 3 bases short and J 8 bases short, with 23 bases between. The CDR3 is CASSPLRGPKPRQQYF. Here the CDR3 DNA reads TGTGCCAGCTCACCGCTCCGGGGACCGAAACCCAGGCAGCAGTACTTC.

This clonotype was detected a few times. The gene calls are TRBV3-1 and TRBJ1-2; D is undetermined. This CDR3 spans 15 amino acids. V was shortened by 2 bases and J by 4 bases, with 14 bases between the two germline ends. The germline CDR1 and CDR2 sequences are LGHDT and YNNKEL (reference sequence). In DNA form, the CDR3 reads TGTGCCAGCAGCCAACGCCGTTCGGATAGCTATGGCTACACCTTC. Its protein is CASSQRRSDSYGYTF.

This clonotype was seen more than once but under ten times. The chain employs TRBV19 and TRBJ2-7, with 10 bases fitting TRBD2. CDR3 length: 16 residues. In germline, CDR1 is LNHDA, CDR2 SQIVND (reference sequence). V shed 5 bases, J shed 3 bases, and the junction held 10 bases outside the gene matches. In DNA form, the CDR3 reads TGTGCCAGTAGTGTCCGGACTAGCGGTACTATCTACGAGCAGTACTTC. Translation: CASSVRTSGTIYEQYF.

This clonotype occurred many times. The genes are TRBV28 and TRBJ2-1; D uncertain. This CDR3 contains 14 residues. Germline V gives CDR1 MDHEN, CDR2 SYDVKM. V was clipped by 5 bases and J by 15 bases, with 23 bases between them. The CDR3, as DNA: TGTGCCAGCAGTCGCACCCTCGCATCCCTGAGCAGGTTCTTC. Protein product: CASSRTLASLSRFF.

This clonotype was seen a handful of times. J is TRBJ2-1 and V is TRBV30, with D uncertain. Trimming took off 3 bases at V and 2 bases at J, with 8 bases between the two ends. The CDR3 is 13 amino acids. CDR1 and CDR2 from the germline V gene are GTSNPN and SVGIG (reference sequence). CDR3 region: CAWSSMTYNEQFF. DNA of the CDR3: TGTGCCTGGAGCTCGATGACCTACAATGAGCAGTTCTTC.

This clonotype was counted at least ten times. The chain employs TRBV9 and TRBJ1-1; D is unclear. Germline loops: CDR1 SGDLS, CDR2 YYNGEE. This CDR3 region has 14 residues. Trimming removed 4 bases from V and 2 bases from J, with 12 bases in between. The CDR3 DNA reads TGTGCCAGCAGCCCTCCATGGGCAAACACTGAAGCTTTCTTT. Encoded protein: CASSPPWANTEAFF.

For this clonotype: This likely traces to a read error, being one base from a far larger clone. This chain links TRBV12-3 or TRBV12-4 with TRBJ2-1, with 8 bases fitting TRBD2. This CDR3 has 14 amino acids. V dropped 6 bases and J dropped 10; count of bases not matched to a gene: 11. The CDR3 DNA reads as TGTGCCAGCAGCCTACTAGCGGCCTCCTACGAGCAGTTCTTC. Translating it yields CASSLLAASYEQFF.